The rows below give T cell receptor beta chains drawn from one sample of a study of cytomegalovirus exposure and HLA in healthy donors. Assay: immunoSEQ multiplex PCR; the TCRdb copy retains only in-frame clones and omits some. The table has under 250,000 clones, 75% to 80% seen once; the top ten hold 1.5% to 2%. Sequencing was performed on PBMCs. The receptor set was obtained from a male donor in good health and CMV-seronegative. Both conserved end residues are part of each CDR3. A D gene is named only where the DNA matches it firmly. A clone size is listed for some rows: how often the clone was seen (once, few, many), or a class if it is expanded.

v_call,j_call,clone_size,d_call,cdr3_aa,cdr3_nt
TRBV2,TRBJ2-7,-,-,CASRGTTSYEQYF,TGTGCCAGCCGAGGGACAACTTCCTACGAGCAGTACTTC
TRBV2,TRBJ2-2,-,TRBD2,CASSGDSGRLEELFF,TGTGCCAGCAGTGGGGACAGCGGGAGGTTGGAGGAGCTGTTTTTT
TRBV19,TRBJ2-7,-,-,CASSQMTADYEQYF,TGTGCCAGTAGTCAGATGACGGCGGACTACGAGCAGTACTTC
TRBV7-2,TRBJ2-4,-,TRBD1,CASSSRGHLAKNIQYF,TGTGCCAGCAGCTCCAGGGGGCATCTAGCCAAAAACATTCAGTACTTC
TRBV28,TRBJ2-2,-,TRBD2,CASSSLRLAGITGELFF,TGTGCCAGCAGTTCCCTCCGACTAGCGGGTATCACCGGGGAGCTGTTTTTT
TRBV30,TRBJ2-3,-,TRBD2,CAWSRTSGSHTQYF,TGTGCCTGGAGTCGGACTAGCGGGTCCCATACGCAGTATTTT
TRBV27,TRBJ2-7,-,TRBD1,CASRVVTGGPYEQYF,TGTGCCAGCAGGGTCGTGACAGGGGGCCCTTACGAGCAGTACTTC
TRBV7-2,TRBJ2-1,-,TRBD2,CASSSSSGGSYNEQFF,TGTGCCAGCAGCTCCTCAAGCGGGGGCTCCTACAATGAGCAGTTCTTC
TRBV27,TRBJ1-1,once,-,CASRRNRNTEAFF,TGTGCCAGCAGGAGAAACAGGAACACTGAAGCTTTCTTT
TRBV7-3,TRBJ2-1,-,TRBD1,CASSSDRQDRDEQFF,TGTGCCAGCAGCTCGGATAGGCAAGACAGGGATGAGCAGTTCTTC
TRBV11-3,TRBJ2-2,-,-,CASSSSSSGELFF,TGTGCCAGCAGCTCCTCTTCCAGCGGGGAGCTGTTTTTT
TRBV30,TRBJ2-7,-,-,CAWSVGFRQRAYEQYF,TGTGCCTGGAGTGTAGGTTTCCGACAGCGCGCCTACGAGCAGTACTTC
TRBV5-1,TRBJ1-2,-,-,CASSPLGGSGYTF,TGCGCCAGCAGCCCTCTAGGTGGGTCTGGCTACACCTTC
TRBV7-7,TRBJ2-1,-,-,CASSLAPKSSDSSYNEQFF,TGTGCCAGCAGCTTAGCCCCCAAGTCCAGCGACAGTTCATACAATGAGCAGTTCTTC
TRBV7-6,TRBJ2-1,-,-,CASSLHPRGDEQFF,TGTGCCAGCAGCCTACACCCCCGCGGGGATGAGCAGTTCTTC
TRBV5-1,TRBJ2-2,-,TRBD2,CASSPAASGYTGELFF,TGCGCCAGCAGCCCCGCGGCTAGCGGGTACACCGGGGAGCTGTTTTTT
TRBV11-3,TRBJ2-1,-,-,CASSSSRDRGTDDEQFF,TGTGCCAGCAGCTCATCCAGGGATAGAGGTACGGACGATGAGCAGTTCTTC
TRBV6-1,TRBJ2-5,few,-,CASRERVLEETQYF,TGTGCCAGCAGGGAGCGAGTCTTGGAGGAGACCCAGTACTTC
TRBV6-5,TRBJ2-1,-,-,CASSYLGGYNEQFF,TGTGCCAGCAGTTACTTGGGGGGTTACAATGAGCAGTTCTTC
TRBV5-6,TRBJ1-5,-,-,CASSGGGGLSSQPQHF,TGTGCCAGCAGCGGGGGCGGGGGGCTAAGTTCTCAGCCCCAGCATTTT
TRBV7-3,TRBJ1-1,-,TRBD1,CASSQYSGGDTEAFF,TGTGCCAGCAGCCAATACTCAGGGGGCGACACTGAAGCTTTCTTT
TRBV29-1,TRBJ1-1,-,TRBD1,CSVGQGPYTEAFF,TGCAGCGTGGGACAGGGACCTTACACTGAAGCTTTCTTT
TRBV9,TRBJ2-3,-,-,CASSVALSTDTQYF,TGTGCCAGCAGCGTAGCTCTCAGCACAGATACGCAGTATTTT
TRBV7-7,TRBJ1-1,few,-,CASGPHSRATEAFF,TGTGCCAGCGGACCCCATTCGAGGGCTACTGAAGCTTTCTTT
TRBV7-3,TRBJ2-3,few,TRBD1,CASSLTGDTQYF,TGTGCCAGCAGCTTGACAGGGGATACGCAGTATTTT
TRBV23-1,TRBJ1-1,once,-,CASRGGSTEAFF,TGCGCCAGTCGGGGGGGAAGCACTGAAGCTTTCTTT
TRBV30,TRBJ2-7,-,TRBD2,CAWRTSGSSYEQYF,TGTGCCTGGAGGACTAGCGGGAGCTCCTACGAGCAGTACTTC
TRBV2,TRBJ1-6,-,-,CASSGDGNSPLHF,TGTGCCAGCAGCGGAGACGGAAATTCACCCCTCCACTTT
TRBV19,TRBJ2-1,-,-,CASSIDSPDEQFF,TGTGCCAGTAGTATAGATTCCCCCGATGAGCAGTTCTTC
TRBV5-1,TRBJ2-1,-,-,CASSPGLSGGGDEQFF,TGCGCCAGCAGCCCTGGCCTCAGCGGTGGAGGGGATGAGCAGTTCTTC
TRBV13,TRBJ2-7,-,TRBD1,CASSLRDRGGEQYF,TGTGCCAGCAGCCTCCGGGACAGGGGCGGCGAGCAGTACTTC
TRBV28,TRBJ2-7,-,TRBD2,CASSGPRDYYYEQYF,TGTGCCAGCAGCGGGCCCCGGGACTACTACTACGAGCAGTACTTC
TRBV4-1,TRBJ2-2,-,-,CASSQDKGAGELFF,TGCGCCAGCAGCCAAGATAAGGGAGCCGGGGAGCTGTTTTTT
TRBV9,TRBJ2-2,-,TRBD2,CASSSVAGEPLAGELFF,TGTGCCAGCAGCAGCGTAGCGGGAGAGCCTCTCGCCGGGGAGCTGTTTTTT
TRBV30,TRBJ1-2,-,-,CAWIRNYGYTF,TGTGCCTGGATACGGAACTATGGCTACACCTTC
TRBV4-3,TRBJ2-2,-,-,CASSQIANTGELFF,TGCGCCAGCAGCCAAATAGCGAACACCGGGGAGCTGTTTTTT
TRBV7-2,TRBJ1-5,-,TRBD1,CASREGAISNQPQHF,TGTGCCAGCAGAGAGGGGGCTATAAGCAATCAGCCCCAGCATTTT
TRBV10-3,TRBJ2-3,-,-,CAISEASGTDTQYF,TGTGCCATCAGTGAGGCTAGCGGCACAGATACGCAGTATTTT
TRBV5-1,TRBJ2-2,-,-,CASSNLERDKVTGELFF,TGCGCCAGCAGCAACCTCGAGAGAGACAAGGTTACCGGGGAGCTGTTTTTT
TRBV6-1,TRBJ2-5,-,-,CASSEASGIQETQYF,TGTGCCAGCAGTGAAGCGTCCGGGATCCAAGAGACCCAGTACTTC
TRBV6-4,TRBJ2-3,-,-,CASSDSKSGTDTQYF,TGTGCCAGCAGTGACTCGAAGTCGGGAACAGATACGCAGTATTTT
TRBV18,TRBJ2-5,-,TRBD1,CASSPPPRGQETQYF,TGTGCCAGCTCACCACCGCCCAGGGGGCAAGAGACCCAGTACTTC
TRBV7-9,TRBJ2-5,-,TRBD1,CASSPRTGGEETQYF,TGTGCCAGCAGCCCAAGGACAGGGGGCGAGGAGACCCAGTACTTC
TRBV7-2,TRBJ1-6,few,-,CASSLTGANSPLHF,TGTGCCAGCAGCTTAACAGGAGCTAATTCACCCCTCCACTTT
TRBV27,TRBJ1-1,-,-,CASSFSGRGTEAFF,TGTGCCAGCAGTTTTTCGGGCAGGGGCACTGAAGCTTTCTTT
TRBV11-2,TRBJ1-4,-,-,CASSLDLEGTNEKLFF,TGTGCCAGCAGCTTAGATCTAGAGGGAACTAATGAAAAACTGTTTTTT
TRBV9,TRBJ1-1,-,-,CASSLAGNTEAFF,TGTGCCAGCAGCCTCGCGGGGAACACTGAAGCTTTCTTT
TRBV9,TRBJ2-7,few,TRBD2,CASSPGTSGGFEQYF,TGTGCCAGCAGCCCCGGGACTAGCGGGGGCTTCGAGCAGTACTTC
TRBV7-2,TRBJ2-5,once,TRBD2,CASSPTSGGQGGETQYF,TGTGCCAGCAGCCCGACTAGCGGGGGCCAAGGAGGAGAGACCCAGTACTTC
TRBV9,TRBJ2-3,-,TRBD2,CASSTGLAGVRTDTQYF,TGTGCCAGCAGCACGGGACTAGCGGGAGTCCGCACAGATACGCAGTATTTT
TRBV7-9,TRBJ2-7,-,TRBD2,CASSSWTSGGYEQYF,TGTGCCAGCAGCTCTTGGACTAGCGGGGGCTACGAGCAGTACTTC
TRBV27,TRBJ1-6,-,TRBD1,CASSYRTTGALWNSPLHF,TGTGCCAGCAGTTACCGAACGACAGGGGCCCTCTGGAATTCACCCCTCCACTTT
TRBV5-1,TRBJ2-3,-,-,CASSLATASTDTQYF,TGCGCCAGCAGCTTAGCAACAGCTAGCACAGATACGCAGTATTTT
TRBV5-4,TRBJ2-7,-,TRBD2,CASSWGLAGPDEQYF,TGTGCCAGCAGCTGGGGACTAGCGGGACCCGACGAGCAGTACTTC
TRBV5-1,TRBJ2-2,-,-,CASRVRLTGELFF,TGCGCCAGCAGGGTTCGACTCACCGGGGAGCTGTTTTTT